The 30 T cell receptor beta chains in this list originate from one sample, sequenced in a study of blood T cell repertoires in COVID-19. Assay: immunoSEQ multiplex PCR; the TCRdb copy retains only in-frame clones and omits some. The table lists 120,000 or so clones, about 85% of them singletons. Sequencing input: peripheral blood. All receptors derive from a woman of 80 years or more with acute or convalescent COVID-19.

The gene calls are TRBV24-1 and TRBJ1-2, with a possible D match to TRBD1 (5 bases). Germline lookup yields CDR1 KGHDR and CDR2 SFDVKD. The CDR3 is 13 residues long. V gave up 4 bases and J gave up 3 bases, with 8 bases separating them. CDR3 loop: CATSEDNYYGYTF. CDR3 nucleotide sequence: TGTGCCACCAGTGAGGACAACTACTATGGCTACACCTTC.

The genes are TRBV5-1 and TRBJ1-1; a possible D gene is TRBD1 (6 bases). Germline V lookup: CDR1 SGHRS, CDR2 YFSETQ. Trimming stripped 7 bases from V and 1 base from J, with 11 bases between. This CDR3 spans 13 amino acids. CDR3 bases: TGCGCCAGCCAAACACAGGGGAACACTGAAGCTTTCTTT. Translating gives CASQTQGNTEAFF. The full variable domain, completed using reference TRBV5-1 and TRBJ1-1, is KAGVTQTPRYLIKTRGQQVTLSCSPISGHRSVSWYQQTPGQGLQFLFEYFSETQRNKGNFPGRFSGRQFSNSRSEMNVSTLELGDSALYLCASQTQGNTEAFFGQGTRLTVV.

The chain carries TRBV18 and TRBJ1-2; D is unclear. Per germline, CDR1 KGHSH and CDR2 LQKENI. The ends were cut back, 6 bases at V and 8 bases at J, with 16 bases in the middle. The CDR3 covers 13 residues. CDR3 sequence reads: CASSPIRDEGYTF. Written as DNA, the CDR3 is TGTGCCAGCTCGCCGATCCGGGATGAAGGCTACACCTTC.

This clone was seen a handful of times. This chain links TRBV7-2 with TRBJ1-6; D remains unclear. Germline V gene lookup returns CDR1 SGHTA and CDR2 FQGNSA. The CDR3 loop spans 14 amino acids. The V and J ends lost 6 bases and 0 bases respectively, with 6 bases between them. As DNA, the CDR3 is TGTGCCAGCAGGAGGAGCTCCTATAATTCACCCCTCCACTTT. Translated: CASRRSSYNSPLHF.

This chain uses TRBV2 with TRBJ1-1, with 9 nucleotides matching TRBD1. The CDR3 has 15 residues. J gave up 5 bases and V 4 bases, and 8 bases lay outside the gene matches. The V gene's germline CDR1 is SNHLY and CDR2 FYNNEI. DNA for the CDR3: TGTGCCAGCAGTGTTGAGGGACAGGGTGGTACTGAAGCTTTCTTT. Translation gives CASSVEGQGGTEAFF.

V usage is TRBV10-3 and J usage is TRBJ1-2, with 11 bases lining up with TRBD1. The ends lost 4 bases at V and 2 bases at J; junction bases unmatched: 3. The V gene's germline CDR1 is ENHRY and CDR2 SYGVKD. This CDR3 has 15 amino acids. The CDR3 nucleotides read TGTGCCATCAGTGGCCGGGACAGGGGGAACTATGGCTACACCTTC. It specifies CAISGRDRGNYGYTF.

This clone was observed once. The chain has TRBV29-1 and TRBJ1-1, with a tentative D call TRBD1 (6 bases). V lost 8 bases, J lost 8 bases, and 15 bases lay in between. Germline V lookup: CDR1 SQVTM, CDR2 ANQGSEA. The CDR3 has 11 residues. The CDR3 loop is CSSGEGGEAFF. The CDR3 coding sequence is TGCAGCTCTGGGGAGGGGGGAGAAGCTTTCTTT.

The chain links TRBV6-1 to TRBJ1-3; D uncertain. Between the trimmed V and J ends, which lost 1 base and 0 bases, there was a span of 7 bases. The germline V gene has CDR1 MNHNS and CDR2 SASEGT. CDR3 size: 15 residues. DNA of the CDR3: TGTGCCAGCAGTGAAGAGAGAAACTCTGGAAACACCATATATTTT. It yields the protein CASSEERNSGNTIYF.

The genes are TRBV20-1 and TRBJ1-5; 7 bases map to TRBD1. Germline values: CDR1 DFQATT, CDR2 SNEGSKA (reference sequence). CDR3 length: 16 residues. Trimming at V came to 3 bases and at J to 1 base, leaving 9 bases not matched to a gene. CDR3 in amino acids: CSASLRTGTSNQPQHF. The CDR3 DNA is TGCAGTGCTAGTCTCAGGACAGGTACAAGCAATCAGCCCCAGCATTTT.

The rearrangement joins TRBV10-1 to TRBJ2-1, with TRBD1 identical over 9 bases. The CDR3 contains 19 residues. Germline loops: CDR1 WNHNN, CDR2 SYGVQD (reference sequence). With 7 bases clipped from V and 3 bases from J, the junction kept 19 bases outside the gene matches. The CDR3 region has the DNA TGCGCCAGCACCCGACGGGACAGGGAATATAACGAGTTCTACAATGAGCAGTTCTTC. The encoded protein is CASTRRDREYNEFYNEQFF.

The chain carries TRBV27 and TRBJ1-1, with D hard to call. The CDR3 runs to 14 residues. The germline V gene encodes CDR1 MNHEY and CDR2 SMNVEV (reference sequence). Between the trimmed V and J ends, which lost 3 bases and 1 base, there was a span of 9 bases. DNA of the CDR3: TGTGCCAGCAGTTTCAGGCTGCAGAACACTGAAGCTTTCTTT. This codes for CASSFRLQNTEAFF.

The chain is built from TRBV5-1 and TRBJ1-1, with D perhaps matching TRBD1 (6 bases). Between the trimmed V and J ends, which lost 3 bases and 1 base, there was a span of 13 bases. Germline CDR1 SGHRS, CDR2 YFSETQ. The CDR3 spans 15 residues. DNA for the CDR3: TGCGCCAGCAGCTCCACCTTCAGGGGGAACACTGAAGCTTTCTTT. It is translated as CASSSTFRGNTEAFF.

Only one count was recorded for this clone. The rearrangement joins TRBV4-2 to TRBJ1-1, with D tentatively TRBD1 (5 bases). This CDR3 has 14 residues. In germline, CDR1 is LGHNA, CDR2 YNFKEQ. Trimming stripped 1 base from V and 5 bases from J, with 11 bases between. CDR3 bases: TGTGCCAGCAGCCAAGGGTCATGGACAACTGAAGCTTTCTTT. Translated: CASSQGSWTTEAFF.

V gene TRBV5-8 combines with J gene TRBJ1-5, with D maybe TRBD1 (5 bases). V lost 5 bases and J 4 bases, leaving 10 bases between the germline ends. The CDR3 totals 13 residues. CDR1 SGHTS and CDR2 YDEGEE come from the germline V gene. CDR3 region: CASRFQGNQPQHF. The CDR3 DNA reads as TGTGCCAGCAGGTTTCAGGGTAATCAGCCCCAGCATTTT.

This chain links TRBV6-2 or TRBV6-3 with TRBJ2-7; 7 bases map to TRBD2. Germline loops: CDR1 MNHEY, CDR2 SVGEGT. The CDR3 loop spans 17 amino acids. The trim removed 2 bases at V and 3 bases at J, leaving 13 bases unmatched. The CDR3 DNA sequence: TGTGCCAGCAGTTACCGTCTTCGACTAGCTCCCTACTACGAGCAGTACTTC. Translation gives CASSYRLRLAPYYEQYF.

The chain is built from TRBV5-6 and TRBJ1-5; D unclear. The CDR3 consists of 16 residues. From germline, CDR1 is SGHDT and CDR2 YYEEEE. V dropped 4 bases and J dropped 2 bases, with 16 bases sitting between them. The CDR3 region has the DNA TGTGCCAGCAGCGAGGCTTTTGGAGCAGGCAATCAGCCCCAGCATTTT. It specifies CASSEAFGAGNQPQHF.

The table lists this clone with a few counts. V gene TRBV5-8 combines with J gene TRBJ1-1; possible D gene TRBD1, 6 bases. V lost 6 bases and J 4 bases, leaving 10 bases between the germline ends. CDR1 and CDR2 from the germline V gene are SGHTS and YDEGEE. This CDR3 is 12 amino acids long. The CDR3 region is CASMGASTEAFF. Here the CDR3 DNA reads TGTGCCAGCATGGGGGCTAGCACTGAAGCTTTCTTT.

The V and J genes are TRBV7-8 and TRBJ1-1; D gene unclear. The CDR3 consists of 14 residues. In germline, CDR1 is SGHVS, CDR2 FQNEAQ. V dropped 5 bases and J dropped 0 bases, with 10 bases sitting between them. DNA for the CDR3: TGTGCCAGCAGCCCCCAGACACTGAACACTGAAGCTTTCTTT. Translating gives CASSPQTLNTEAFF.

CDR3 coding DNA: TGTGCCAGCAGCTCAGTGGGTGGCGGGGTACCAGAGACCCAGTACTTC. It yields the protein CASSSVGGGVPETQYF. V and J are TRBV7-2 and TRBJ2-5, with a weak D call TRBD2 (6 bases). With 4 bases removed from V and 4 bases from J, the gap between germline ends came to 19 bases. Germline CDR1 and CDR2: SGHTA and FQGNSA. The CDR3 has 16 residues.

The gene calls are TRBV3-1 (or the pseudogene TRBV3-2) and TRBJ2-2, with D possibly TRBD2 on 6 matching bases. Trimming pared 4 bases from V and 6 bases from J, leaving 12 bases between. Germline values: CDR1 LGHDT, CDR2 YNNKEL (reference sequence). The CDR3 loop spans 14 amino acids. CDR3 residues: CASSLWEVPGELFF. The CDR3 nucleotides read TGTGCCAGCAGCCTCTGGGAGGTTCCCGGGGAGCTGTTTTTT.

This chain uses TRBV6-2 or TRBV6-3 with TRBJ1-5, with no clear D. Germline CDR1 is MNHEY and CDR2 is SVGEGT. The ends were cut back, 4 bases at V and 4 bases at J, with 8 bases in the middle. This CDR3 is 13 amino acids long. The CDR3 nucleotides are TGTGCCAGCAGTTCAGTGACAAATCAGCCCCAGCATTTT. Translating it yields CASSSVTNQPQHF.

The chain joins TRBV9 to TRBJ1-2; D not resolved. Trimming left V 4 bases short and J 6 bases short, with 10 bases between. CDR3 length equals 12 residues. Looked up from germline, CDR1 is SGDLS and CDR2 is YYNGEE. The CDR3 coding sequence is TGTGCCAGCAGCAAAAGGAGCGATGGCTACACCTTC. It translates to CASSKRSDGYTF.

The J gene is TRBJ2-1, the V gene TRBV7-9; 8 positions match TRBD2. V was pared by 5 bases and J by 0 bases, with 12 bases of the junction left unmatched. The CDR3 extends over 18 amino acids. Germline loops: CDR1 SEHNR, CDR2 FQNEAQ (reference sequence). The CDR3 nucleotides are TGTGCCAGCAGCCCCGGGCTGAGCGGGGGTTACTCCTACAATGAGCAGTTCTTC. It is translated as CASSPGLSGGYSYNEQFF.

The V gene is TRBV28, the J gene TRBJ2-1; 7 nucleotides align to TRBD2. Trimming removed 6 bases from V and 4 bases from J; junction bases left unmatched: 9. The CDR3 has 15 amino acids. The germline V gene has CDR1 MDHEN and CDR2 SYDVKM. DNA for the CDR3: TGTGCCAGCAGCCTGGGGGGGGTCGGGTACAATGAGCAGTTCTTC. Translated, it gives CASSLGGVGYNEQFF.

This chain joins TRBV5-1 and TRBJ1-1; 7 positions agree with TRBD1. CDR1 and CDR2 from the germline V gene are SGHRS and YFSETQ. Trimming removed 0 bases from V and 5 bases from J; junction bases left unmatched: 4. The CDR3 sequence is 14 residues long. As DNA, the CDR3 is TGCGCCAGCAGCTTGGGAGGGGGCGGTACTGAAGCTTTCTTT. It codes for CASSLGGGGTEAFF.

This CDR3 is CASSPDISGNTIYF. Written as DNA, the CDR3 is TGTGCCAGCAGCCCGGACATCTCTGGAAACACCATATATTTT. The chain employs TRBV7-9 and TRBJ1-3, with D tentatively TRBD1 (5 bases). Deletions cut 5 bases from V and 0 bases from J, with 8 bases between. Germline CDR1 and CDR2: SEHNR and FQNEAQ (reference sequence). The CDR3 runs to 14 residues.

This clone has a handful of counts. CDR3 sequence (DNA): TGTGCCAGCAGTGATTTGGGGGCAGGTGAAAAACTGTTTTTT. Translating gives CASSDLGAGEKLFF. V and J are TRBV6-1 and TRBJ1-4; maybe TRBD1 (6 bases). Trimming stripped 3 bases from V and 7 bases from J, with 12 bases between. The CDR3 is 14 residues long. The germline gives CDR1 MNHNS, CDR2 SASEGT.

This clone was detected a few times. J is TRBJ1-2 and V is TRBV7-2, with 10 bases matching TRBD1. Trimming took 4 bases from V and 7 from J; bases not matched to a gene: 6. This CDR3 spans 14 amino acids. CDR1 SGHTA and CDR2 FQGNSA come from the germline V gene. The CDR3 region has the DNA TGTGCCAGCAGCTCAGGACAGGGGGAATTTGGCTACACCTTC. This codes for CASSSGQGEFGYTF.

The V gene is TRBV11-1, the J gene TRBJ2-1; 8 bases are shared with TRBD1. The CDR3 spans 15 residues. The V gene's germline CDR1 is SGHAT and CDR2 FQDESV (reference sequence). The V segment lost 1 base and the J segment 3 bases; nucleotides outside the gene matches: 2. The CDR3 DNA reads as TGTGCCAGCAGCTTAGTAACAGGGGGCTACAATGAGCAGTTCTTC. Translating it yields CASSLVTGGYNEQFF.

This chain connects TRBV29-1 to TRBJ2-1, with a tentative D call TRBD1 (6 bases). CDR1 and CDR2 (germline): SQVTM, ANQGSEA. Trimming took 4 bases from V and 12 from J, leaving 22 bases between them. This CDR3 spans 14 amino acids. In DNA, the CDR3 is TGCAGCGTTGCACAGGGTTCTATGACAATAGGGCAGTTCTTC. Residues: CSVAQGSMTIGQFF.